The source of this T cell receptor beta chain is a study of OX40 agonist ivuxolimab in advanced cancers. Measured with immunoSEQ multiplex PCR; TCRdb has only the in-frame clones, and not every one. The sample has about 36,000 clones, around 77% seen once. This material consisted of CD4+ or CD8+ T cells sorted from blood, taken in a trial of the OX40 agonist ivuxolimab. This TCR derives from an adult with an advanced solid tumor such as melanoma, head and neck, liver or kidney cancer.

CDR3 protein: CASDEGLSSYEQYF. CDR3 in DNA: TGTGCCAGCGATGAGGGGCTGAGCTCCTACGAGCAGTACTTC. The V call is TRBV2, the J call TRBJ2-7; either TRBD1 or TRBD2 may supply D (5 bases each). Germline V CDR1 and CDR2: SNHLY, FYNNEI. This CDR3 region has 14 residues. Between the trimmed V and J ends, which lost 8 bases and 0 bases, there was a span of 14 bases. The full variable domain, its missing parts supplied by reference TRBV2 and TRBJ2-7, is EPEVTQTPSHQVTQMGQEVILRCVPISNHLYFYWYRQILGQKVEFLVSFYNNEISEKSEIFDDQFSVERPDGSNFTLKIRSTKLEDSAMYFCASDEGLSSYEQYFGPGTRLTVT.